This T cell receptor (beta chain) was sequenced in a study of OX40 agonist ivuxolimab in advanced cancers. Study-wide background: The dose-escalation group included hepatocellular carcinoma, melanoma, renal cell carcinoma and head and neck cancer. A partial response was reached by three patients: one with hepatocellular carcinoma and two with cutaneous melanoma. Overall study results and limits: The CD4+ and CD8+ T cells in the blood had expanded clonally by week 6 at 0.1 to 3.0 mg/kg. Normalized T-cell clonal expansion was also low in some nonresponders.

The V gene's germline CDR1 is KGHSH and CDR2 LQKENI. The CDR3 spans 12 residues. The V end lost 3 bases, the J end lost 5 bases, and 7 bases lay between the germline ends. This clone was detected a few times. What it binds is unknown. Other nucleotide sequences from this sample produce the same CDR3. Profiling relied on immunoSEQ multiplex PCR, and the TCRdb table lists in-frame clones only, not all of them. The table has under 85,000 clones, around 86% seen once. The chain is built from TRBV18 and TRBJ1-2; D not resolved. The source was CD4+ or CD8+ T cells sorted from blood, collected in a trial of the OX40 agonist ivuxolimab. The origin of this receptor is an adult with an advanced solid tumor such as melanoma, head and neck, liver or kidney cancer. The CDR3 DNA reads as TGTGCCAGCTCACCGGATGGTTATGGCTACACCTTC. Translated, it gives CASSPDGYGYTF.